The next 13 T cell receptor beta chains were all read from a single sample in a study of blood T cell repertoires in COVID-19. TCRdb's copy holds only in-frame clones and misses some; the assay was immunoSEQ multiplex PCR. The sample records around 250,000 clones, under 90% being singletons. What was sequenced was PBMCs or T cells enriched from blood (not recorded which). Receptors originate from a young man who had recovered from COVID-19.

The V and J genes are TRBV20-1 and TRBJ2-7; 9 bases align to TRBD2. Trimming took 5 bases from V and 7 from J; bases not matched to a gene: 3. Germline loops: CDR1 DFQATT, CDR2 SNEGSKA (reference sequence). This CDR3 is built from 11 residues. The CDR3 bases are TGCAGTGCTCCGACTAGCGGAGAGCAGTACTTC. The encoded protein is CSAPTSGEQYF.

The V and J genes are TRBV9 and TRBJ1-1; tentative D call: TRBD1 (6 bases). The CDR3 has 15 amino acids. Germline CDR1 SGDLS, CDR2 YYNGEE. V was shortened by 4 bases and J by 3 bases, with 16 bases between the two germline ends. DNA for the CDR3: TGTGCCAGCAGCTCCACCGGGACACCTGACACTGAAGCTTTCTTT. This translates into CASSSTGTPDTEAFF.

J is TRBJ2-1 and V is TRBV6-4, with a tentative D call TRBD2 (6 bases). The V gene's germline CDR1 is MRHNA and CDR2 SNTAGT. V lost 2 bases and J 6 bases, leaving 20 bases between the germline ends. This CDR3 is 17 amino acids long. The CDR3 DNA reads TGTGCCAGCAGTGACCCCGCTAGCGAAAGAAGGCCCAATGAGCAGTTCTTC. Protein sequence: CASSDPASERRPNEQFF.

The gene calls are TRBV19 and TRBJ1-5; D is undetermined. This CDR3 comprises 15 residues. The germline CDR1 and CDR2 sequences are LNHDA and SQIVND (reference sequence). V gave up 0 bases and J gave up 0 bases, with 6 bases separating them. The CDR3 here is CASSIDAGSNQPQHF. The CDR3 DNA reads as TGTGCCAGTAGTATAGATGCAGGTAGCAATCAGCCCCAGCATTTT. Supplemented by reference TRBV19 and TRBJ1-5, the full variable domain reads DGGITQSPKYLFRKEGQNVTLSCEQNLNHDAMYWYRQDPGQGLRLIYYSQIVNDFQKGDIAEGYSVSREKKESFPLTVTSAQKNPTAFYLCASSIDAGSNQPQHFGDGTRLSIL.

This clone occurred a few times. The chain carries TRBV7-9 and TRBJ1-2; 10 nucleotides align to TRBD1. CDR3 length: 15 amino acids. CDR1 and CDR2 (germline): SEHNR, FQNEAQ (reference sequence). Trimming removed 5 bases from V and 6 bases from J; junction bases left unmatched: 9. The CDR3: CASSKGQGVLDGYTF. The CDR3 DNA reads TGTGCCAGCAGCAAAGGACAGGGGGTCTTGGATGGCTACACCTTC. Drawing the rest from reference TRBV7-9 and TRBJ1-2, the complete variable domain is DTGVSQNPRHKITKRGQNVTFRCDPISEHNRLYWYRQTLGQGPEFLTYFQNEAQLEKSRLLSDRFSAERPKGSFSTLEIQRTEQGDSAMYLCASSKGQGVLDGYTFGSGTRLTVV.

The V and J genes are TRBV11-2 and TRBJ2-2; TRBD1 aligns across 7 bases. J lost 4 bases, V lost 4 bases, and 3 bases had no gene match. Per the germline V gene, CDR1 is SGHAT and CDR2 is FQNNGV. CDR3 length equals 14 residues. DNA of the CDR3: TGTGCCAGCAGCTCACAGGGGTTCACCGGGGAGCTGTTTTTT. Translating it yields CASSSQGFTGELFF.

The CDR3 loop reads CASSKRDRGHGEQYF. The CDR3 region has the DNA TGTGCCAGCAGCAAACGGGACAGGGGGCACGGAGAGCAGTACTTC. The V gene is TRBV5-6, the J gene TRBJ2-7; 12 nucleotides align to TRBD1. Trimming took 4 bases from V and 7 from J; bases not matched to a gene: 9. Germline V gives CDR1 SGHDT, CDR2 YYEEEE. CDR3 length equals 15 residues.

The rearrangement joins TRBV19 to TRBJ1-6; TRBD1 agrees at 7 bases. The CDR3 runs to 15 residues. Germline lookup yields CDR1 LNHDA and CDR2 SQIVND (reference sequence). CDR3 sequence: CATADRSSYNSPLHF. Here the CDR3 DNA reads TGTGCTACCGCGGACAGGAGCTCCTATAATTCACCCCTCCACTTT.

The J gene is TRBJ2-7, the V gene TRBV5-1; the D gene is possibly TRBD2 (6 bases). Trimming removed 1 base at V and 1 base at J, with 9 bases between. CDR1 SGHRS and CDR2 YFSETQ come from the germline V gene. The CDR3 has 14 residues. CDR3 nucleotides: TGCGCCAGCAGCTTGACCCTAGCGTCCTACGAGCAGTACTTC. Its translation: CASSLTLASYEQYF.

Comments on this clone: Other DNA variants within this sample encode the same CDR3. The gene calls are TRBV11-2 and TRBJ2-1; D is ambiguous. V lost 0 bases, J lost 0 bases, and 9 bases lay in between. Germline values: CDR1 SGHAT, CDR2 FQNNGV. This CDR3 has 16 amino acids. CDR3 sequence (DNA): TGTGCCAGCAGCTTAGATCTAGGCGGCTCCTACAATGAGCAGTTCTTC. It yields the protein CASSLDLGGSYNEQFF.

J is TRBJ1-1 and V is TRBV30; D is unclear. With 0 bases removed from V and 3 bases from J, the gap between germline ends came to 11 bases. The CDR3 covers 14 residues. CDR1 is GTSNPN, CDR2 SVGIG, per germline (reference sequence). The CDR3 region has the DNA TGTGCCTGGAGTGTCGGCAGGTACGACACTGAAGCTTTCTTT. Its protein is CAWSVGRYDTEAFF.

V gene TRBV13 combines with J gene TRBJ1-1; the D is unclear. The CDR3 covers 16 residues. Per germline, CDR1 PRHDT and CDR2 FYEKMQ (reference sequence). V gave up 0 bases and J gave up 1 base, with 12 bases separating them. CDR3 protein: CASSLGRAVSNTEAFF. DNA for the CDR3: TGTGCCAGCAGCTTAGGCCGAGCGGTTTCGAACACTGAAGCTTTCTTT.

The chain is built from TRBV6-5 and TRBJ1-3; weak D call: TRBD1 (6 bases). CDR1 MNHEY and CDR2 SVGAGI come from the germline V gene. The V end was cut by 0 bases, the J end by 3 bases, with 12 bases between. The CDR3 consists of 16 residues. CDR3 DNA sequence: TGTGCCAGCAGTTACTCGATCCGGACAGATGGAAACACCATATATTTT. Translation: CASSYSIRTDGNTIYF.